This entry features one TCR beta chain sequence. Its target is not known. Trimming at V came to 1 base and at J to 7 bases, leaving 10 bases not matched to a gene. This CDR3 contains 17 residues. In germline, CDR1 is SGHDT, CDR2 YYEEEE. This sample was included in a study of beta chain features in type 1 diabetes. Broader study findings: Compared with healthy donors, patients appeared to share more similar naive, central memory and regulatory TCRB repertoires. Moderate but significant shortening of TCRB CDR3s was recorded in all four CD4+ subsets from Type 1 diabetes patients.

Expressed TCRB transcripts were sequenced after all isolated RNA was converted to cDNA. Some clones are missing from TCRdb's copy, which holds only in-frame ones; the method was immunoSEQ multiplex PCR. This sample has about 150,000 clones, with about 9.3% found just once. This clonotype originated in a young man with type 1 diabetes. This chain uses TRBV5-6 with TRBJ2-1, with 11 bases fitting TRBD2. Sequenced material: central memory CD4+ T cells from blood. CDR3 region: CASSLWLAGGFENEQFF. CDR3 in DNA: TGTGCCAGCAGCTTGTGGCTAGCGGGAGGATTTGAGAATGAGCAGTTCTTC.